This T cell receptor (beta chain) emerged from a study of CD8 T cells in ankylosing spondylitis. V shed 2 bases and J 15 bases; nucleotides not matched to a gene: 11. CDR1 is KGHSH, CDR2 LQKENI, per germline. CDR3 length: 14 amino acids. Notes on the study in general: Significant enrichment of disease-linked clones was reportedly seen in matched ankylosing spondylitis synovial fluid. In reactive arthritis synovial fluid and blood, some motif variants had been reported before. Made up of eight or nine highly homologous variants, a TCR beta motif appeared characteristic of ankylosing spondylitis blood. The authors found the disease-linked clones to be CD8+ and relatively rare in peripheral blood.

With respect to this clonotype: What it binds is unknown.

MiXCR, run by TCRdb on the 5' RACE reads, gives a single entry per CDR3 protein. The data contain over 110,000 distinct CDR3 sequences, roughly 8% of them seen just once; the ten biggest clones take up less than 7.5%. Sequencing was done on a sample of synovial fluid, either unsorted or a sorted T cell fraction (not recorded which). This clonotype was obtained from a male donor with ankylosing spondylitis. This chain uses TRBV18 with TRBJ1-4; 8 bases align to TRBD1. This CDR3 reads CASSPSGQGLTLFF. The CDR3 nucleotides are TGTGCCAGCTCACCATCAGGACAGGGTCTTACCTTGTTTTTT. Based on the CDR3 plus reference TRBV18 and TRBJ1-4, the full variable domain is NAGVMQNPRHLVRRRGQEARLRCSPMKGHSHVYWYRQLPEEGLKFMVYLQKENIIDESGMPKERFSAEFPKEGPSILRIQQVVRGDSAAYFCASSPSGQGLTLFFGSGTQLSVL.